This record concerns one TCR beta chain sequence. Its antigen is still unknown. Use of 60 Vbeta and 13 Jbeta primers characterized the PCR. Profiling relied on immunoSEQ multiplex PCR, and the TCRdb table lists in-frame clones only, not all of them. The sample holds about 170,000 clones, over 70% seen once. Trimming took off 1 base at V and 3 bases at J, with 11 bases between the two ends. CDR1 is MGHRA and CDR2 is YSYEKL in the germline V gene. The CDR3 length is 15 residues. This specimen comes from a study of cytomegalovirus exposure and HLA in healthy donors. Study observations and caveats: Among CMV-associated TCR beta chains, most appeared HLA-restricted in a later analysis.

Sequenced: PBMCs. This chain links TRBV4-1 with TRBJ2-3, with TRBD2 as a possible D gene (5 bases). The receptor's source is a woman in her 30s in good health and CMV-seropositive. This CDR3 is CASSQVPKRTDTQYF. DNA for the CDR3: TGCGCCAGCAGCCAAGTACCAAAGCGGACAGATACGCAGTATTTT.